The rows below give T cell receptor beta chains drawn from one sample of a study of blood T cell repertoires in COVID-19. The data were produced by immunoSEQ multiplex PCR, yet TCRdb's version contains in-frame clones alone and is incomplete. Of 350,000 to 450,000 clones in the sample, more than 70% were seen once. Source material: PBMCs or T cells enriched from blood (not recorded which). The receptors shown here come from a woman between 18 and 30 years old who had been exposed to COVID-19. Both conserved end residues are part of each CDR3. A D gene is named only where the DNA matches it firmly.

j_gene: TRBJ2-1; v_gene: TRBV5-6; d_gene: NA; CDR3aa: CASSSGPAGLYNEQFF
j_gene: TRBJ2-7; v_gene: TRBV28; d_gene: TRBD2; CDR3aa: CASSATSALGYEQYF
j_gene: TRBJ1-4; v_gene: TRBV7-8; d_gene: NA; CDR3aa: CASSLGEAKLFF
j_gene: TRBJ1-6; v_gene: TRBV19; d_gene: NA; CDR3aa: CAVGRYNSPLHF
j_gene: TRBJ2-1; v_gene: TRBV7-2; d_gene: TRBD2; CDR3aa: CASSLMAGVDPFF
j_gene: TRBJ2-3; v_gene: TRBV4-1; d_gene: TRBD2; CDR3aa: CASSHRGLAGKTDTQYF
j_gene: TRBJ2-7; v_gene: TRBV19; d_gene: NA; CDR3aa: CASSISSASSYEQYF
j_gene: TRBJ1-1; v_gene: TRBV7-6; d_gene: TRBD1; CDR3aa: CASSSGQVNTEAFF
j_gene: TRBJ1-4; v_gene: TRBV5-4; d_gene: TRBD1; CDR3aa: CASSLATQQGLGEKLFF
j_gene: TRBJ2-5; v_gene: TRBV6-5; d_gene: NA; CDR3aa: CASSRTVPSIETQYF
j_gene: TRBJ1-2; v_gene: TRBV14; d_gene: NA; CDR3aa: CASSQVEGLYGYTF
j_gene: TRBJ2-1; v_gene: TRBV10-1; d_gene: TRBD2; CDR3aa: CASSYSGRDNNEQFF